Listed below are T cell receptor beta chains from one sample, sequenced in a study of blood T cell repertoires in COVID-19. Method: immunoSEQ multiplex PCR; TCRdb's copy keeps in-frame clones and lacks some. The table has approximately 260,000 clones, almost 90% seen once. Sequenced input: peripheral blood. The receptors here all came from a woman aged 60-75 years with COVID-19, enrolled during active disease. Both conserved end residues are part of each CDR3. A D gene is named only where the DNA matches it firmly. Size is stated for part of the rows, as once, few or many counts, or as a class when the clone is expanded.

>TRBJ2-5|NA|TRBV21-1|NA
TGTGCCAGCAGAGCCGTTCCGGAGACCCCCGGGGAGACCCAGTACTTC
CASRAVPETPGETQYF
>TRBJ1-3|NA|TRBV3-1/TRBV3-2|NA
TGTGCCAGCAGCCGCCGCGGCACTAACTCTGGAAACACCATATATTTT
CASSRRGTNSGNTIYF
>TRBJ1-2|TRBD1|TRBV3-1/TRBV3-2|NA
TGTGCCAGCAGCCCTACATATCGCGACAGGGGGTATGGCTACACCTTC
CASSPTYRDRGYGYTF
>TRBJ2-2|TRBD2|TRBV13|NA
TGTGCCAGCAGCTTAGCGGGGGGGCCGGACGGGGAGCTGTTTTTT
CASSLAGGPDGELFF
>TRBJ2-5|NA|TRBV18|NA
TGTGCCAGCTCAAGCCCCCAAGAGACCCAGTACTTC
CASSSPQETQYF
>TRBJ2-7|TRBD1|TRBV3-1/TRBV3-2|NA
TGTGCCAGCACCCGAGGGACAGGGAATTACCAGGGCTCCTACGAGCAGTACTTC
CASTRGTGNYQGSYEQYF
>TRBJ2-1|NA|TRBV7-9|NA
TGTGCCAGCAGCTTCCGCCAGGGTTCCTACAATGAGCAGTTCTTC
CASSFRQGSYNEQFF
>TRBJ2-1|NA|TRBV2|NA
TGTGCCAGCAGGAGTGTAAGGACAGCCTCAAGTGAGCAGTTCTTC
CASRSVRTASSEQFF
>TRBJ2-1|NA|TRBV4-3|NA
TGCGCCAGCAGCCAAGACGACCCCATCGGGGGCAATGAGCAGTTCTTC
CASSQDDPIGGNEQFF
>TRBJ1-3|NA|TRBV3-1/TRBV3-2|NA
TGTGCCAGCAGCCAAAGCCGATCCCGTGTTACTGGAAACACCATATATTTT
CASSQSRSRVTGNTIYF
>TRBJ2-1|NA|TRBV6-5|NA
TGTGCCAGCGTAACCGGGATCTCCTACAATGAGCAGTTCTTC
CASVTGISYNEQFF
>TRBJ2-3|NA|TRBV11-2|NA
TGTGCCAGCAGCTTAGGGCCGGGAGGCACAGATACGCAGTATTTT
CASSLGPGGTDTQYF
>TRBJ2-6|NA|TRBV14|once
TGTGCCAGCAGCCAAGAGTCTCAGGTCTTCCGGGCCAACGTCCTGACTTTC
CASSQESQVFRANVLTF
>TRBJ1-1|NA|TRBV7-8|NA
TGTGCCAGCAGCCCCTTTTTTGAAGCTTTCTTT
CASSPFFEAFF
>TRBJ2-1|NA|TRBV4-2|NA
TGTGCCAGCAGCCCAGTCCGGGGGATCTCCTACAATGAGCAGTTCTTC
CASSPVRGISYNEQFF
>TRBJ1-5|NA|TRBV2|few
TGTGCCAGCAGGGCTGGACAGTATAGCAATCAGCCCCAGCATTTT
CASRAGQYSNQPQHF
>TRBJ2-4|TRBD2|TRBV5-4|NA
TGTGCCAGCAGCTTGGCCGGGGGGGGCCTTGGGTACTTC
CASSLAGGGLGYF
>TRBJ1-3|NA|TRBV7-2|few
TGTGCCAGCAGCCAGGTCGGGGGTTCCTCTGGAAACACCATATATTTT
CASSQVGGSSGNTIYF
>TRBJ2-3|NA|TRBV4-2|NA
TGTGCCAGCAGCCAAGAATCGAGGAGCACAGATACGCAGTATTTT
CASSQESRSTDTQYF
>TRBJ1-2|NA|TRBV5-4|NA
TGTGCCAGCAGCTTGCTAGGGACAAGATGGGACACCTTC
CASSLLGTRWDTF
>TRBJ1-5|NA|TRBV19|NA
TGTGCCAGTAGTGCCGCAACTGCTCGGGGGAGTCAGCCCCAGCATTTT
CASSAATARGSQPQHF
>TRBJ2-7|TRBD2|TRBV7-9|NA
TGTGCCAGCAGCTTCCCTTACCCCCCAGGGCGGGGGTCCTACGAGCAGTACTTC
CASSFPYPPGRGSYEQYF
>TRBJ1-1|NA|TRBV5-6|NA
TGTGCCAGCAGCTTGGTGCGGGGGACATTGAACACTGAAGCTTTCTTT
CASSLVRGTLNTEAFF
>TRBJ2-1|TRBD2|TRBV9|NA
TGTGCCAGCAGCGTAGAGCCTAGCGGGGGGAATGAGCAGTTCTTC
CASSVEPSGGNEQFF
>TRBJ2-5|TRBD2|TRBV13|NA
TGTGCCAGCCATCCAGCGGGGGCGGGGGAGACCCAGTACTTC
CASHPAGAGETQYF
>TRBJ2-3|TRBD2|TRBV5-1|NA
TGCGCCAGCAGCTTCTTCTTTAGCGGGGGCCCCTCTAGCACAGATACGCAGTATTTT
CASSFFFSGGPSSTDTQYF
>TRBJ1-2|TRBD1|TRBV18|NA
TGTGCCAGCTCCCCCGGGACAGGGGGCTTTGGCTACACCTTC
CASSPGTGGFGYTF
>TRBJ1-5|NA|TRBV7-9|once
TGTGCCAGCAGCTTAGCCGGGACTGGTCATAGCAATCAGCCCCAGCATTTT
CASSLAGTGHSNQPQHF
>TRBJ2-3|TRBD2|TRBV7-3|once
TGTGCCAGCAGCCTACTAGCGGGGGGGCCGTCAGATACGCAGTATTTT
CASSLLAGGPSDTQYF
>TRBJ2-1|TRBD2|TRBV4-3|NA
TGCGCCAGCAGCCAAGGCGGGGGGCTCGATGAGCAGTTCTTC
CASSQGGGLDEQFF
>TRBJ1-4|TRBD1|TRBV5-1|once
TGCGCCAGCACCAAACAGGGGATTGAGGAAAAACTGTTTTTT
CASTKQGIEEKLFF
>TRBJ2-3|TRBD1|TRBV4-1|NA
TGCGCCAGCAGCCTAAGATGGGGACAGGGTTCAGATACGCAGTATTTT
CASSLRWGQGSDTQYF
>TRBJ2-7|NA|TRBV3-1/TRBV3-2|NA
TGTGCCAGCAGCCAACACGACAGGAGTGTCTACGAGCAGTACTTC
CASSQHDRSVYEQYF
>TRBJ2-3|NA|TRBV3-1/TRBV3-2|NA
TGTGCCAGCAGCCGGACTACCCTTAGCACAGATACGCAGTATTTT
CASSRTTLSTDTQYF
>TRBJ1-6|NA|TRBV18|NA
TGTGCCAGCTCCCTGGCAGGGGATTCACCCCTCCACTTT
CASSLAGDSPLHF
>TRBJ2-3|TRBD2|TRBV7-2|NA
TGTGCCAGCAGCCCCGTTTGGGCGGGGGCAGATACGCAGTATTTT
CASSPVWAGADTQYF
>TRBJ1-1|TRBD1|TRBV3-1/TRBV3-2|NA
TGTGCCAGCAGCCCCCCCGGGAGGGGGCTCACTGAAGCTTTCTTT
CASSPPGRGLTEAFF
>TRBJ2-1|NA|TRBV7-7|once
TGTGCCAGCAGTAAGCCTCCGGGGCAGTTCTTC
CASSKPPGQFF
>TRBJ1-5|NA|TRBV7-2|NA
TGTGCCAGCAGCTTAGTTGGGACACCTTACGGCAATCAGCCCCAGCATTTT
CASSLVGTPYGNQPQHF
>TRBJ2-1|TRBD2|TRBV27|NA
TGTGCCAGCAGTCCCCGACTAGCGGGTACCTACAATGAGCAGTTCTTC
CASSPRLAGTYNEQFF
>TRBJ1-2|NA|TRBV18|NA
TGTGCCAGCTCACCACCGGCAGGGCCCCGGAACTATGGCTACACCTTC
CASSPPAGPRNYGYTF
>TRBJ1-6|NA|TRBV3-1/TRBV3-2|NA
TGTGCCAGCAGCATCCGGGACATTAATTCACCCCTCCACTTT
CASSIRDINSPLHF
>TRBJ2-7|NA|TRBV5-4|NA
TGTGCCAGCAGCTTGTCCCGGGGGTTTCGGGCGGACGAGCAGTACTTC
CASSLSRGFRADEQYF
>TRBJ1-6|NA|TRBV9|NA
TGTGCCAGCAGCGTAGATGGAGGAGGATCACCCCTCCACTTT
CASSVDGGGSPLHF
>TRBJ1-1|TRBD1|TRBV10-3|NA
TGTGCCATCAGTGAATCGCCGACAGGGGCGAACACTGAAGCTTTCTTT
CAISESPTGANTEAFF
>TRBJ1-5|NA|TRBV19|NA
TGTGCCAGTAGGAGAAGAACCTATAGCAATCAGCCCCAGCATTTT
CASRRRTYSNQPQHF
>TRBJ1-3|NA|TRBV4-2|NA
TGTGCCAGCAGCCAAGATAAGAGCTCTGGAAACACCATATATTTT
CASSQDKSSGNTIYF
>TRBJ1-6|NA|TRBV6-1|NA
TGTGCCAGCAGTGAAGCGATTGGCAGGGGAAGTTCACCCCTCCACTTT
CASSEAIGRGSSPLHF
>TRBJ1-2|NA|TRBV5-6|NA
TGTGCCAGCAGCTTCAAACTTAGGACAGACTACTATGGCTACACCTTC
CASSFKLRTDYYGYTF
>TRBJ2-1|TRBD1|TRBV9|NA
TGTGCCAGCAGCGTGGGACAGGCCCCCTACAATGAGCAGTTCTTC
CASSVGQAPYNEQFF
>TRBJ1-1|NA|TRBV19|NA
TGTGCCAGTACGCGTCAAATCAACACTGAAGCTTTCTTT
CASTRQINTEAFF
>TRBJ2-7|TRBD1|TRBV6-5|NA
TGTGCCAGCACCAGGGGGCGGGGATCCGAGCAGTACTTC
CASTRGRGSEQYF
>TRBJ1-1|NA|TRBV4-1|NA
TGCGCCAGCAGCCAAGTGTCGACAGTAACTGAAGCTTTCTTT
CASSQVSTVTEAFF
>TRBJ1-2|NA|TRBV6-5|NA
TGTGCCAGCAGTCCCCCCGGGAGCTATGGCTACACCTTC
CASSPPGSYGYTF
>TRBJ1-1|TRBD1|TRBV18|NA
TGTGCCAGCTCTCCTACGGCGGGGGACAGGACTGAAGCTTTCTTT
CASSPTAGDRTEAFF
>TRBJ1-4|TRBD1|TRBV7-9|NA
TGTGCCAGCAGCTTAGCCGGACAGGGAGGTGAAAAACTGTTTTTT
CASSLAGQGGEKLFF